These 15 T cell receptor beta chains came from one sample sequenced in a study of shared clonotypes between healthy human individuals. Assay: immunoSEQ multiplex PCR; the TCRdb copy retains only in-frame clones and omits some. The repertoire includes fewer than 1.6 million clones, about 98.5% of them detected once, and about 0.35% sits in the top ten. Specimen: naive CD4+ T cells sorted from blood. Subset noted: CD45RA+ positively selected. These receptors came from a young man in good health.

The chain is built from TRBV5-4 and TRBJ2-7, with D tentatively TRBD1 (6 bases). Germline loops: CDR1 SGHNT, CDR2 YYREEE (reference sequence). Between the trimmed V and J ends, which lost 4 bases and 2 bases, there was a span of 16 bases. CDR3 length: 15 residues. This chain's CDR3 is CASSQPGQRTYEQYF. The CDR3 DNA is TGTGCCAGCAGCCAGCCAGGACAGAGAACCTACGAGCAGTACTTC.

This chain connects TRBV19 to TRBJ2-7; D is perhaps TRBD2 (7 bases). With 1 base removed from V and 5 bases from J, the gap between germline ends came to 12 bases. Germline-derived CDR1 and CDR2 are LNHDA and SQIVND (reference sequence). There are 14 residues in the CDR3. CDR3: CASSIAGGLNEQYF. CDR3 DNA sequence: TGTGCCAGTAGTATAGCGGGGGGCCTCAACGAGCAGTACTTC.

This clone was found once. The chain joins TRBV10-3 to TRBJ2-7; no clear D gene. V dropped 5 bases and J dropped 0 bases, with 5 bases sitting between them. The CDR3 is made up of 12 amino acids. CDR1 and CDR2 (germline): ENHRY, SYGVKD. CDR3 nucleotide sequence: TGTGCCATCAGTCGGAGCTCCTACGAGCAGTACTTC. It is translated as CAISRSSYEQYF.

In nucleotides, the CDR3 is TGTGCCAGCAGCTTAGCGCCTGAGAATGAGCAGTTCTTC. Translated, it gives CASSLAPENEQFF. The chain uses TRBV7-7 and TRBJ2-1, with D unresolved. This CDR3 spans 13 amino acids. Trimming cost V 0 bases and J 7 bases, with 7 bases left between them. Germline V gene lookup returns CDR1 SSHAT and CDR2 FNYEAQ (reference sequence).

The genes are TRBV9 and TRBJ1-3, with 12 bases fitting TRBD1. The J segment lost 1 base and the V segment lost 4 bases, leaving 18 bases of the junction unmatched. The CDR3 totals 21 residues. CDR1 and CDR2 (germline): SGDLS, YYNGEE. CDR3 region: CASSSQNYAWDRGLSGNTIYF. CDR3 DNA sequence: TGTGCCAGCAGCTCCCAAAACTACGCCTGGGACAGGGGGCTTTCTGGAAACACCATATATTTT.

V gene TRBV7-8 combines with J gene TRBJ1-5, with 7 nucleotides matching TRBD1. V was clipped by 1 base and J by 7 bases; unmatched bases: 10. The germline CDR1 and CDR2 sequences are SGHVS and FQNEAQ. This CDR3 has 16 amino acids. The CDR3 sequence is CASSLGGTADTQPQHF. The CDR3 DNA sequence: TGTGCCAGCAGCTTAGGGGGGACAGCCGATACCCAGCCCCAGCATTTT.

The genes are TRBV19 and TRBJ2-2; D gene unclear. The CDR3 is 13 residues long. Trimming removed 3 bases from V and 4 bases from J, with 6 bases in between. Germline CDR1 LNHDA, CDR2 SQIVND (reference sequence). The CDR3, as DNA: TGTGCCAGTAGTATTGCCATCACCGGGGAGCTGTTTTTT. Its translation is CASSIAITGELFF.

The chain carries TRBV5-1 and TRBJ2-2; D is undetermined. The CDR3 runs 15 residues. Germline V gene sequence: CDR1 SGHRS, CDR2 YFSETQ. Deletions cut 0 bases from V and 7 bases from J, with 13 bases between. Written as DNA, the CDR3 is TGCGCCAGCAGCTTGGATATGCGGTCGGTCGGGGAGCTGTTTTTT. Translated, it gives CASSLDMRSVGELFF.

V gene TRBV28 combines with J gene TRBJ2-4; 8 bases align to TRBD2. The CDR3 has 16 amino acids. In germline, CDR1 is MDHEN, CDR2 SYDVKM. V was pared by 1 base and J by 10 bases, with 12 bases of the junction left unmatched. This CDR3 is CASSLYRRIAGLIQYF. The CDR3, as DNA: TGTGCCAGCAGTTTATACAGGCGGATAGCGGGACTAATTCAGTACTTC.

This chain connects TRBV28 to TRBJ1-4; D is perhaps TRBD1 (5 bases). CDR3 length: 16 amino acids. Germline assignment: CDR1 MDHEN and CDR2 SYDVKM. Trimming took off 3 bases at V and 8 bases at J, with 19 bases between the two ends. This CDR3 is CASSLPGFRSSEKLFF. CDR3 DNA: TGTGCCAGCAGTTTGCCAGGGTTTAGATCATCCGAAAAACTGTTTTTT.

The chain links TRBV11-2 to TRBJ2-5, with D possibly TRBD1 on 6 matching bases. CDR3 size: 16 residues. Trimming left V 5 bases short and J 2 bases short, with 18 bases between. Germline CDR1 and CDR2: SGHAT and FQNNGV. CDR3 region: CASSPRVGDTQETQYF. CDR3 nucleotide sequence: TGTGCCAGCAGCCCTCGGGTGGGGGACACTCAAGAGACCCAGTACTTC.

The chain employs TRBV27 and TRBJ1-4; no clear D gene. Deletions cut 4 bases from V and 4 bases from J, with 10 bases between. Germline V gene sequence: CDR1 MNHEY, CDR2 SMNVEV (reference sequence). This CDR3 contains 14 residues. The DNA for the CDR3 is TGTGCCAGCAGTTCGTTCACCAATAATGAAAAACTGTTTTTT. It is translated as CASSSFTNNEKLFF.

The chain uses TRBV9 and TRBJ2-3, with no clear D. The V end lost 0 bases, the J end lost 2 bases, and 7 bases lay between the germline ends. Germline V lookup: CDR1 SGDLS, CDR2 YYNGEE. The CDR3 is made up of 14 amino acids. The CDR3: CASSVAQNTDTQYF. The CDR3 DNA follows: TGTGCCAGCAGCGTAGCCCAGAACACAGATACGCAGTATTTT.

The rearrangement joins TRBV5-1 to TRBJ2-1; D possibly corresponds to TRBD1 (5 bases). The V and J ends lost 2 bases and 5 bases respectively, with 11 bases between them. There are 14 residues in the CDR3. Germline CDR1 and CDR2: SGHRS and YFSETQ. The CDR3, as DNA: TGCGCCAGCAGCTTTGGCAGGGCGGACAATGAGCAGTTCTTC. It is translated as CASSFGRADNEQFF.

The chain uses TRBV11-2 and TRBJ2-5; 11 nucleotides agree with TRBD2. The CDR3 runs to 16 residues. V was clipped by 3 bases and J by 1 base; unmatched bases: 4. The germline CDR1 and CDR2 sequences are SGHAT and FQNNGV. CDR3 DNA: TGTGCCAGCAGCTTTAGACTAGCGGGGCTCCAAGAGACCCAGTACTTC. Protein: CASSFRLAGLQETQYF.